Described below is a single T cell receptor (beta chain) sequence and its context. What it binds is unknown. Sequence at one end of the junction differs from germline and may be a read error. This sample was taken from a study of post-analysis software for immune sequencing data. Turning to the study itself: Relapsing-remitting, secondary progressive and progressive-relapsing forms made up the multiple sclerosis disease courses. General observations from the study: Patients used about 5 TRBV segments, including TRBV5-6, TRBV5-1 and TRBV20-1, more often than controls.

Unique-molecular-identifier-tagged TCR beta cDNA libraries were used. Using its own MiXCR run on the PCR reads, TCRdb lists one record per CDR3 protein. The table records a few hundred thousand distinct CDR3 sequences, approximately 31% of them present only once. The CDR3 runs 15 residues. Germline V CDR1 and CDR2: DFQATT, SNEGSKA (reference sequence). This sequence originates from a girl younger than 18 with multiple sclerosis. Input material: blood. This chain joins TRBV20-1 and TRBJ2-7; 7 bases align to TRBD1. The CDR3 sequence is CSAGDPGTVFYEQYF. Written as DNA, the CDR3 is TGCAGTGCTGGAGACCCCGGGACAGTCTTTTACGAGCAGTACTTC.